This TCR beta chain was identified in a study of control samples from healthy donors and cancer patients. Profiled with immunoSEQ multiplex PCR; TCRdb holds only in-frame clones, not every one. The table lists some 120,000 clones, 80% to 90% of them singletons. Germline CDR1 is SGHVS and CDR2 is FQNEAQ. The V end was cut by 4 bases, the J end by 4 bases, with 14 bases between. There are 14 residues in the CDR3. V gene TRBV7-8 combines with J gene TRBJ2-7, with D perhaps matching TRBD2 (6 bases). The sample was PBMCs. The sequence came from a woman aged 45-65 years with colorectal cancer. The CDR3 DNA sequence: TGTGCCAGCAGCTCAAACCGGGACTTATACGAGCAGTACTTC. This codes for CASSSNRDLYEQYF.